Below are 24 T cell receptor beta chains sequenced from a single sample in a study of OX40 agonist ivuxolimab in advanced cancers. The table came from immunoSEQ multiplex PCR; TCRdb's copy has only in-frame clones and leaves some out. This sample has some 41,000 clones, with 88% found just once. The source was CD4+ or CD8+ T cells sorted from blood, collected in a trial of the OX40 agonist ivuxolimab. These receptors were collected from an adult with an advanced solid tumor such as melanoma, head and neck, liver or kidney cancer.

The chain is built from TRBV5-1 and TRBJ2-7; the D gene could be TRBD1 or TRBD2 (5 bases each). From germline, CDR1 is SGHRS and CDR2 YFSETQ. This CDR3 is built from 13 residues. With 4 bases removed from V and 5 bases from J, the gap between germline ends came to 13 bases. DNA for the CDR3: TGCGCCAGCAGCGCGTATCAGGGACACGAGCAGTACTTC. It specifies CASSAYQGHEQYF.

The V and J genes are TRBV5-1 and TRBJ1-4; 9 nucleotides agree with TRBD1. Germline V lookup: CDR1 SGHRS, CDR2 YFSETQ. This CDR3 contains 14 residues. The V gene end was trimmed by 2 bases and the J gene end by 6 bases; junction bases not matched to a gene: 2. The DNA for the CDR3 is TGCGCCAGCAGCTTACGGACAGGGGATGAAAAACTGTTTTTT. Protein product: CASSLRTGDEKLFF.

The table lists this clone with a count of one. V usage is TRBV30 and J usage is TRBJ1-6; D gene uncertain. V gave up 4 bases and J gave up 0 bases, with 13 bases separating them. Germline-derived CDR1 and CDR2 are GTSNPN and SVGIG (reference sequence). The CDR3 sequence is 16 residues long. The CDR3 protein is CAWKGRWSSYNSPLHF. For the CDR3, the DNA is TGTGCCTGGAAAGGAAGATGGAGCTCCTATAATTCACCCCTCCACTTT.

The J gene is TRBJ1-2, the V gene TRBV11-2; D gene ambiguous. Trimming stripped 1 base from V and 1 base from J, with 7 bases between. From germline, CDR1 is SGHAT and CDR2 FQNNGV. The CDR3 has 14 residues. Here the CDR3 reads CASSLAPINYGYTF. In DNA, the CDR3 is TGTGCCAGCAGCTTAGCTCCCATTAACTATGGCTACACCTTC.

The chain uses TRBV21-1 and TRBJ2-7; TRBD2, the table's D call, was not compared with the DNA. TRBV21-1 is marked as a pseudogene. This CDR3 comprises 13 residues. The CDR3 DNA reads TGTGCCAGCAGCAACCGGGCGGGGGGTGAGCAGTACTTC. This sequence encodes CASSNRAGGEQYF.

This clone occurred a few times. The CDR3 bases are TGCAGCGTTGGATGTGGGGACAGGGGGCGTGACACTGAAGCTTTCTTT. Protein: CSVGCGDRGRDTEAFF. The chain couples TRBV29-1 to TRBJ1-1; 12 bases map to TRBD1. CDR3 length equals 16 residues. Germline V gene lookup returns CDR1 SQVTM and CDR2 ANQGSEA. The junction had 9 bases not matched to a gene; V was cut back by 4 bases and J by 3 bases.

The chain couples TRBV19 to TRBJ2-7; D is possibly TRBD2 (6 bases). The V end lost 5 bases, the J end lost 6 bases, and 14 bases lay between the germline ends. Germline V lookup: CDR1 LNHDA, CDR2 SQIVND (reference sequence). The length of the CDR3 is 13 residues. CDR3 coding DNA: TGTGCCAGTAGTGGGGACTGGATAAGCGAGCAGTACTTC. Residues: CASSGDWISEQYF.

The rearrangement links TRBV7-9 to TRBJ2-7; D could derive from TRBD1 or TRBD2 (5 bases each). The CDR3 has 15 amino acids. V shed 2 bases and J shed 2 bases, with 13 bases lying between them. Germline V CDR1 and CDR2: SEHNR, FQNEAQ (reference sequence). CDR3 nucleotides: TGTGCCAGCAGCTTAACCGGGACGGTCACCTACGAGCAGTACTTC. It specifies CASSLTGTVTYEQYF.

This chain uses TRBV18 with TRBJ1-1; D is ambiguous. Trimming left V 0 bases short and J 6 bases short, with 8 bases between. The CDR3 has 13 amino acids. The germline gives CDR1 KGHSH, CDR2 LQKENI. CDR3 loop: CASSPPNSPEAFF. CDR3 coding DNA: TGTGCCAGCTCACCACCGAACAGCCCTGAAGCTTTCTTT.

This sequence joins TRBV7-9 and TRBJ2-7; 8 positions match TRBD2. With V trimmed by 1 base and J by 6 bases, 5 bases remained unmatched. The length of the CDR3 is 14 residues. Germline assignment: CDR1 SEHNR and CDR2 FQNEAQ (reference sequence). The CDR3 sequence is CASSLVPTSGEQYF. CDR3 nucleotide sequence: TGTGCCAGCAGCTTAGTCCCTACTAGCGGCGAGCAGTACTTC. Filled out from reference TRBV7-9 and TRBJ2-7, the complete variable domain reads DTGVSQNPRHKITKRGQNVTFRCDPISEHNRLYWYRQTLGQGPEFLTYFQNEAQLEKSRLLSDRFSAERPKGSFSTLEIQRTEQGDSAMYLCASSLVPTSGEQYFGPGTRLTVT.

This chain links TRBV10-3 with TRBJ1-2; maybe TRBD1 (5 bases). The CDR3 runs to 13 residues. V was clipped by 2 bases and J by 6 bases, with 10 bases between them. CDR1 ENHRY and CDR2 SYGVKD come from the germline V gene. The CDR3 nucleotides read TGTGCCATCAGTGAGGCCAGGGAAGATGGCTACACCTTC. Protein sequence: CAISEAREDGYTF.

The chain couples TRBV7-2 to TRBJ1-4; 8 bases fit TRBD1. Germline V gene lookup returns CDR1 SGHTA and CDR2 FQGNSA. The V gene end was trimmed by 8 bases and the J gene end by 11 bases; junction bases not matched to a gene: 7. The CDR3 contains 12 residues. The CDR3 nucleotides read TGTGCCAGCCGGGACAGGCTGGGCAAACTGTTTTTT. Translation gives CASRDRLGKLFF.

V and J are TRBV5-4 and TRBJ2-5; 9 positions agree with TRBD1. Germline CDR1 and CDR2: SGHNT and YYREEE (reference sequence). J gave up 2 bases and V 3 bases, and 5 bases lay outside the gene matches. The CDR3 totals 15 residues. The CDR3 is CASSSTGGRQETQYF. The DNA for the CDR3 is TGTGCCAGCAGCTCGACAGGGGGGCGACAAGAGACCCAGTACTTC.

This clone was observed once. The CDR3 DNA reads TGTGCCGCCGGGGACCCCTCGGGCACCGGGGAGCTGTTTTTT. It translates to CAAGDPSGTGELFF. This sequence joins TRBV2 and TRBJ2-2; D possibly matches TRBD1 or TRBD2 (5 bases each). CDR1 and CDR2 (germline): SNHLY, FYNNEI. The CDR3 is 14 residues long. The V end was cut by 11 bases, the J end by 4 bases, with 17 bases between.

In its sample, this clone was seen once. This chain joins TRBV5-1 and TRBJ2-1; 12 bases are a match to TRBD1. The CDR3 runs to 16 residues. The junction had 7 bases not matched to a gene; V was cut back by 4 bases and J by 5 bases. Germline V CDR1 and CDR2: SGHRS, YFSETQ. The CDR3 DNA sequence: TGCGCCAGCAGCATCATGGGACAGGGGGCTAACAATGAGCAGTTCTTC. Its translation is CASSIMGQGANNEQFF.

J is TRBJ2-1 and V is TRBV5-1, with 7 bases that match TRBD1. The germline gives CDR1 SGHRS, CDR2 YFSETQ. Trimming took 0 bases from V and 2 from J; bases not matched to a gene: 2. The length of the CDR3 is 15 residues. The CDR3 sequence: CASSLVGGAYNEQFF. Here the CDR3 DNA reads TGCGCCAGCAGCTTGGTAGGGGGCGCCTACAATGAGCAGTTCTTC.

CDR3 sequence reads: CAMRGSGREYEQFF. The CDR3 DNA reads as TGTGCCATGCGGGGCAGCGGGAGGGAATATGAGCAGTTCTTC. This chain connects TRBV6-5 to TRBJ2-1; 10 positions match TRBD2. V lost 10 bases, J lost 8 bases, and 11 bases stayed unmatched. CDR1 and CDR2 from the germline V gene are MNHEY and SVGAGI. CDR3 size: 14 residues.

The rearrangement links TRBV5-4 to TRBJ1-4; D possibly corresponds to TRBD1 (5 bases). V was shortened by 7 bases and J by 8 bases, with 9 bases between the two germline ends. The germline V gene encodes CDR1 SGHNT and CDR2 YYREEE (reference sequence). The CDR3 has 11 amino acids. The DNA for the CDR3 is TGTGCCAGCGGGGGAGGAGAAAAACTGTTTTTT. Amino acids: CASGGGEKLFF.

The rearrangement uses TRBV29-1 and TRBJ1-1; no definite D call. The CDR3 runs to 12 residues. The germline CDR1 and CDR2 sequences are SQVTM and ANQGSEA. The V end lost 6 bases, the J end lost 0 bases, and 8 bases lay between the germline ends. CDR3 DNA: TGCAGCGTCGGAGGAGTGAACACTGAAGCTTTCTTT. Translation: CSVGGVNTEAFF. Full variable domain (missing parts from reference TRBV29-1 and TRBJ1-1): SAVISQKPSRDICQRGTSLTIQCQVDSQVTMMFWYRQQPGQSLTLIATANQGSEATYESGFVIDKFPISRPNLTFSTLTVSNMSPEDSSIYLCSVGGVNTEAFFGQGTRLTVV.

The rearrangement links TRBV7-9 to TRBJ1-1; TRBD1 aligns across 8 bases. The germline V gene has CDR1 SEHNR and CDR2 FQNEAQ (reference sequence). Germline trimming cut 7 bases from V and 3 bases from J; bases unmatched to any gene: 13. The CDR3 consists of 16 residues. The CDR3 coding sequence is TGTGCCAGCATTCCCGGGGCAGGGGGCTTGGACACTGAAGCTTTCTTT. Translating it yields CASIPGAGGLDTEAFF.

The chain couples TRBV11-2 to TRBJ2-7, with 8 nucleotides matching TRBD2. Per germline, CDR1 SGHAT and CDR2 FQNNGV. V shed 5 bases and J 6 bases; nucleotides not matched to a gene: 9. CDR3 length: 14 residues. This CDR3 reads CASSHYIAGGEQYF. DNA of the CDR3: TGTGCCAGCAGCCATTACATTGCGGGGGGCGAGCAGTACTTC.

The chain combines TRBV14 with TRBJ2-1; tentatively, D is TRBD2 (6 bases). The germline gives CDR1 SGHDN, CDR2 FVKESK. The CDR3 length is 17 residues. V lost 0 bases, J lost 4 bases, and 16 bases lay in between. In DNA form, the CDR3 reads TGTGCCAGCAGCCAAGATAATCGGCTAGCGCTGTACAATGAGCAGTTCTTC. Translated, it gives CASSQDNRLALYNEQFF.

The chain is built from TRBV5-1 and TRBJ2-5; D remains unclear. The germline V gene has CDR1 SGHRS and CDR2 YFSETQ. Trimming cost V 0 bases and J 1 base, with 10 bases left between them. This CDR3 is built from 15 residues. CDR3 bases: TGCGCCAGCAGCTTGGGAACAGATAGCCAAGAGACCCAGTACTTC. Its translation is CASSLGTDSQETQYF.

V gene TRBV13 combines with J gene TRBJ2-5; the D is unclear. The J call may not be correct, given that the DNA end is closer to TRBJ2-7. Germline lookup yields CDR1 PRHDT and CDR2 FYEKMQ (reference sequence). This CDR3 spans 12 amino acids. CDR3 in amino acids: CASSQDRYEQYF. CDR3 nucleotides: TGTGCCAGCAGCCAAGATCGCTACGAGCAGTACTTC.